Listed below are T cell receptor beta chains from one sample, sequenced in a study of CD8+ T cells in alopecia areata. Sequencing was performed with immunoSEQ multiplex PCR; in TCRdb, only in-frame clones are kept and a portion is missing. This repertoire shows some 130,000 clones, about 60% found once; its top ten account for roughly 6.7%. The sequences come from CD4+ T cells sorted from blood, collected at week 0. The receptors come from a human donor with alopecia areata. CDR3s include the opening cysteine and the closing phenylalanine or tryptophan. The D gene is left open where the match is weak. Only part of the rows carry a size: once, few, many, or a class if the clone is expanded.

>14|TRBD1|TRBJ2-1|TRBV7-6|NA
CASSNRGRYNEQFF
TGTGCCAGCTCTAACAGGGGGAGGTACAATGAGCAGTTCTTC
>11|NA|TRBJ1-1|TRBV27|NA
CASSIQGKAFF
TGTGCCAGCAGTATACAGGGAAAAGCTTTCTTT
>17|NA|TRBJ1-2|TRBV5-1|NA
CASSTDGGGLRTYGYTF
TGCGCCAGCAGCACTGATGGAGGGGGGCTGAGGACCTATGGCTACACCTTC
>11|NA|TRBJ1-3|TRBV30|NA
CAWSVRNTIYF
TGTGCCTGGAGTGTTCGAAACACCATATATTTT
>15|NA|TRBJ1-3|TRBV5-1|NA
CASSLWGTSGNTIYF
TGCGCCAGCAGCTTATGGGGGACCTCTGGAAACACCATATATTTT
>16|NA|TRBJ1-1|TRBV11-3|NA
CASSLEGAEMNTEAFF
TGTGCCAGCAGCTTAGAAGGGGCAGAGATGAACACTGAAGCTTTCTTT
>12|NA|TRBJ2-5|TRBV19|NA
CASSKTWETQYF
TGTGCCAGTAGCAAAACGTGGGAGACCCAGTACTTC
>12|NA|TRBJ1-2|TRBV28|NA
CASFTGAGGYTF
TGTGCCAGCTTCACGGGCGCGGGGGGCTACACCTTC
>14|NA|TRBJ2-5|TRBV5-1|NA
CASSLAGAQETQYF
TGCGCCAGCAGCTTGGCAGGGGCGCAAGAGACCCAGTACTTC
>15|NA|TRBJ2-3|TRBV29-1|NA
CSVEGVLGPGDTQYF
TGCAGCGTTGAAGGAGTGTTGGGGCCGGGAGATACGCAGTATTTT
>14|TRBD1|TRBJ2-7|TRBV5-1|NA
CASSPGTGGIEQYF
TGCGCCAGCAGCCCCGGGACAGGGGGGATCGAGCAGTACTTC
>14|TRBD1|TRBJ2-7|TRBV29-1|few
CSVEFGTASYEQYF
TGCAGCGTTGAGTTCGGGACAGCCTCCTACGAGCAGTACTTC
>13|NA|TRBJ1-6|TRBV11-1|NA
CASSLEGYSPLHF
TGTGCCAGCAGCTTAGAAGGTTATTCACCCCTCCACTTT
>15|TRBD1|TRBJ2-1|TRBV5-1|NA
CASRSGTGVGDEQFF
TGCGCCAGCAGATCCGGGACAGGGGTAGGCGATGAGCAGTTCTTC
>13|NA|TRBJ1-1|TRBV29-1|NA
CSVLKGGNTEAFF
TGCAGCGTTCTTAAAGGAGGGAACACTGAAGCTTTCTTT
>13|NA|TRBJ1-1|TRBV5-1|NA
CASSARVNTEAFF
TGCGCCAGCAGCGCACGGGTGAACACTGAAGCTTTCTTT
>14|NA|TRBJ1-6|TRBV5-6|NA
CASSLQGRNSPLHF
TGTGCCAGCAGCTTACAGGGTCGAAATTCACCCCTCCACTTT
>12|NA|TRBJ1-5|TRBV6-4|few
CASRPSNQPQHF
TGTGCCAGCAGACCGTCAAATCAGCCCCAGCATTTT
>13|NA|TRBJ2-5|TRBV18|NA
CASSPPAQETQYF
TGTGCCAGCTCACCCCCCGCCCAAGAGACCCAGTACTTC
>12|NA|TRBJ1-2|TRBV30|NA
CAWKLQAGGYTF
TGTGCCTGGAAACTCCAGGCGGGAGGCTACACCTTC
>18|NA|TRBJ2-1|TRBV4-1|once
CASSQDRGERSSYNEQFF
TGCGCCAGCAGCCAAGATCGTGGTGAGCGGAGCTCCTACAATGAGCAGTTCTTC
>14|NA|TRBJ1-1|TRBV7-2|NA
CASSLVQGPTEAFF
TGTGCCAGCAGCTTAGTACAGGGTCCCACTGAAGCTTTCTTT
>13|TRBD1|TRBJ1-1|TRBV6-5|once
CASSRQGGTEAFF
TGTGCCAGCAGTAGACAGGGAGGCACTGAAGCTTTCTTT
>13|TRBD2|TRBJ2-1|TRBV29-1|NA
CSVRSSGYHEQFF
TGCAGCGTTAGGTCTAGCGGGTACCATGAGCAGTTCTTC
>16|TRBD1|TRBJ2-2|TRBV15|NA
CATSSYRGRDTGELFF
TGTGCCACCAGCAGCTACAGGGGGCGAGACACCGGGGAGCTGTTTTTT
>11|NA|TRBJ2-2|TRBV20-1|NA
CSASSDRELFF
TGCAGTGCTAGCTCTGATAGGGAGCTGTTTTTT
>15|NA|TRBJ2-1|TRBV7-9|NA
CASSLRSSLGNEQFF
TGTGCCAGCAGCTTAAGGAGTAGTTTAGGCAATGAGCAGTTCTTC
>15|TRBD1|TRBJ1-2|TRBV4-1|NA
CASSPEGTGQRGYTF
TGCGCCAGCAGCCCAGAGGGGACAGGGCAGCGTGGCTACACCTTC
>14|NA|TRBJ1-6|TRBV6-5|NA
CASTTGTINSPLHF
TGTGCCAGTACCACCGGGACAATCAATTCGCCCCTCCACTTT
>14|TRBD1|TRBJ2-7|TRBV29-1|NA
CSVVGQGGLGEQYF
TGCAGCGTTGTGGGACAGGGGGGCCTGGGGGAGCAGTACTTC
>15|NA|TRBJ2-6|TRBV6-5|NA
CASRGVSSGANVLTF
TGTGCCAGCAGGGGGGTGAGCTCTGGGGCCAACGTCCTGACTTTC
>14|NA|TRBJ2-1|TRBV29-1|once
CSGRRISDYNEQFF
TGCAGCGGGAGAAGGATATCAGACTACAATGAGCAGTTCTTC
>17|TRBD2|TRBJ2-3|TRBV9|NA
CASSVDWGGGTTDTQYF
TGTGCCAGCAGCGTAGATTGGGGCGGGGGAACCACAGATACGCAGTATTTT
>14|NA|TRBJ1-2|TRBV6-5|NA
CASREMGINYGYTF
TGTGCCAGCAGGGAGATGGGAATTAACTATGGCTACACCTTC
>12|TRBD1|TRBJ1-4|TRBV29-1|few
CSVGQGGEKLFF
TGCAGCGTGGGACAGGGGGGTGAAAAACTGTTTTTT
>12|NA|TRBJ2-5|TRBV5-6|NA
CASSLGKETQYF
TGTGCCAGCAGCTTGGGGAAAGAGACCCAGTACTTC
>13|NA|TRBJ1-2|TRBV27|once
CASSWGRGGGYTF
TGTGCCAGCAGTTGGGGCAGGGGTGGCGGCTACACCTTC
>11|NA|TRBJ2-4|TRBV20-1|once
CSALDLPIQYF
TGCAGTGCTCTGGACCTCCCCATTCAGTACTTC
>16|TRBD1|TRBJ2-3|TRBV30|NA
CAWSATGYIGTDTQYF
TGTGCCTGGAGCGCGACAGGGTACATCGGCACAGATACGCAGTATTTT
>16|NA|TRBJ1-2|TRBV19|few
CATAQGRGGNNYGYTF
TGTGCCACCGCCCAAGGCAGAGGGGGAAATAACTATGGCTACACCTTC
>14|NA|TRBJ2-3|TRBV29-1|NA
CSFDYSGSTDTQYF
TGCAGCTTCGACTACTCGGGTAGCACAGATACGCAGTATTTT
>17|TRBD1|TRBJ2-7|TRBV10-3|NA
CAISAGQGINQRYEQYF
TGTGCCATCAGTGCCGGACAGGGAATAAATCAGCGCTACGAGCAGTACTTC
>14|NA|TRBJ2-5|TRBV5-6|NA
CASSTTDGQETQYF
TGTGCCAGCAGCACGACGGACGGGCAAGAGACCCAGTACTTC
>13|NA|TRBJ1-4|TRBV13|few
CASSAGPNEKLFF
TGTGCCAGCAGCGCCGGACCTAATGAAAAACTGTTTTTT
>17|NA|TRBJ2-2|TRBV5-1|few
CASSFLPGTGNTGELFF
TGCGCCAGCAGCTTCCTACCCGGGACTGGGAACACCGGGGAGCTGTTTTTT
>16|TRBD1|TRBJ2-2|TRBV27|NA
CASRPGTGFFGGELFF
TGTGCCAGCAGGCCAGGGACAGGGTTCTTTGGCGGGGAGCTGTTTTTT
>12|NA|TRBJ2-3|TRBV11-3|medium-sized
CASSLEPHTQYF
TGTGCCAGCAGCTTAGAACCGCATACGCAGTATTTT
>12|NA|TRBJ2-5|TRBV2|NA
CASNWFQETQYF
TGTGCCAGCAACTGGTTTCAAGAGACCCAGTACTTC
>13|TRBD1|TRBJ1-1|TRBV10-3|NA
CATQGQTNTEAFF
TGTGCCACCCAGGGACAGACGAACACTGAAGCTTTCTTT